This passage covers 24 T cell receptor beta chains from one sample sequenced in a study of blood T cell repertoires in COVID-19. Repertoires were generated with immunoSEQ multiplex PCR, while TCRdb's copy carries only in-frame clones and drops some. The sample shows roughly 250,000 clones, 90% of them seen only once. Sequenced input: PBMCs or T cells enriched from blood (not recorded which). Source of these receptors: a man aged 45-65 years who had been exposed to COVID-19.

The chain links TRBV30 to TRBJ1-5; D unclear. Trimming took 3 bases from V and 1 from J, leaving 10 bases between them. Germline V gene data show CDR1 as GTSNPN and CDR2 as SVGIG (reference sequence). The CDR3 consists of 14 residues. CDR3 in amino acids: CAWSQTSSNQPQHF. The CDR3 nucleotides read TGTGCCTGGAGCCAAACTTCCAGCAATCAGCCCCAGCATTTT.

The rearrangement links TRBV9 to TRBJ1-3, with D perhaps matching TRBD1 (5 bases). The V end was cut by 3 bases, the J end by 0 bases, with 10 bases between. Germline assignment: CDR1 SGDLS and CDR2 YYNGEE. This CDR3 is built from 15 residues. The CDR3 bases are TGTGCCAGCAGCGCAACGACAGACTCTGGAAACACCATATATTTT. Amino acids: CASSATTDSGNTIYF. Complete variable domain (other parts from reference TRBV9 and TRBJ1-3): DSGVTQTPKHLITATGQRVTLRCSPRSGDLSVYWYQQSLDQGLQFLIQYYNGEERAKGNILERFSAQQFPDLHSELNLSSLELGDSALYFCASSATTDSGNTIYFGEGSWLTVV.

J is TRBJ1-2 and V is TRBV6-4; TRBD1 agrees at 9 bases. V lost 4 bases to trimming and J lost 4 bases; unmatched junction nucleotides: 4. The CDR3 has 14 residues. Germline assignment: CDR1 MRHNA and CDR2 SNTAGT. CDR3 sequence reads: CASSAGQGTYGYTF. The CDR3 DNA is TGTGCCAGCAGTGCGGGACAGGGAACCTATGGCTACACCTTC.

This clone occurred a few times. The V gene is TRBV30, the J gene TRBJ1-1; D not resolved. CDR3 length: 12 amino acids. V was trimmed by 7 bases and J by 0 bases, leaving 9 bases between them. Germline V gene lookup returns CDR1 GTSNPN and CDR2 SVGIG (reference sequence). The CDR3 DNA reads as TGTGCCTCTGGGCAGATGAACACTGAAGCTTTCTTT. It is translated as CASGQMNTEAFF. The complete variable domain, with remaining parts taken from reference TRBV30 and TRBJ1-1, reads SQTIHQWPATLVQPVGSPLSLECTVEGTSNPNLYWYRQAAGRGLQLLFYSVGIGQISSEVPQNLSASRPQDRQFILSSKKLLLSDSGFYLCASGQMNTEAFFGQGTRLTVV.

This clone came up once. Here the CDR3 reads CASSGTSGGVSETQYF. In DNA form, the CDR3 reads TGTGCCAGCAGCGGGACTAGCGGGGGGGTCTCCGAGACCCAGTACTTC. The chain links TRBV9 to TRBJ2-5, with TRBD2 identical over 15 bases. Germline lookup yields CDR1 SGDLS and CDR2 YYNGEE. Trimming removed 3 bases from V and 5 bases from J; junction bases left unmatched: 5. The CDR3 runs to 16 residues.

This sequence joins TRBV2 and TRBJ1-5; 9 nucleotides agree with TRBD1. The V segment lost 9 bases and the J segment 1 base; nucleotides outside the gene matches: 4. The V gene's germline CDR1 is SNHLY and CDR2 FYNNEI. The CDR3 length is 14 residues. The CDR3 DNA reads TGTGCCAGTATTGGACAGGGGAGCAATCAGCCCCAGCATTTT. Translated, it gives CASIGQGSNQPQHF.

The V and J genes are TRBV30 and TRBJ1-1; TRBD1 aligns across 7 bases. V was clipped by 0 bases and J by 0 bases; unmatched bases: 10. The CDR3 sequence is 17 residues long. CDR1 is GTSNPN, CDR2 SVGIG, per germline (reference sequence). The DNA for the CDR3 is TGTGCCTGGAGTGTACAAGGGGGCGATTGGATGAACACTGAAGCTTTCTTT. It is translated as CAWSVQGGDWMNTEAFF.

This clone turned up a few times. V and J are TRBV12-3 or TRBV12-4 and TRBJ1-1; D uncertain. V was trimmed by 2 bases and J by 0 bases, leaving 4 bases between them. CDR3 length: 13 amino acids. In DNA, the CDR3 is TGTGCCAGCAGTTTAATCATGAACACTGAAGCTTTCTTT. Its translation is CASSLIMNTEAFF.

J is TRBJ2-7 and V is TRBV11-2, with 7 nucleotides matching TRBD1. The CDR3 consists of 13 residues. Germline values: CDR1 SGHAT, CDR2 FQNNGV. J gave up 2 bases and V 5 bases, and 3 bases lay outside the gene matches. As DNA, the CDR3 is TGTGCCAGCAGCAAGACAGGGCCCTACGAGCAGTACTTC. The encoded protein is CASSKTGPYEQYF.

The V gene is TRBV15, the J gene TRBJ2-1, with 15 bases aligning to TRBD2. With V trimmed by 1 base and J by 10 bases, 5 bases remained unmatched. The CDR3 sequence is 16 residues long. In germline, CDR1 is LNHNV, CDR2 YYDKDF (reference sequence). DNA of the CDR3: TGTGCCACCAGCAGAGGGACTAGCGGGAGGGCCGGGGAGCAGTTCTTC. It yields the protein CATSRGTSGRAGEQFF. Looking up the rest from reference TRBV15 and TRBJ2-1 gives the full variable domain: DAMVIQNPRYQVTQFGKPVTLSCSQTLNHNVMYWYQQKSSQAPKLLFHYYDKDFNNEADTPDNFQSRRPNTSFCFLDIRSPGLGDTAMYLCATSRGTSGRAGEQFFGPGTRLTVL.

The rearrangement joins TRBV11-3 to TRBJ1-2; D perhaps matches TRBD1 (6 bases). Germline CDR1 and CDR2: SGHNT and YENEEA. CDR3 length: 14 residues. V lost 5 bases to trimming and J lost 5 bases, with 15 bases between them. CDR3 protein: CASSPTGTFYGYTF. DNA of the CDR3: TGTGCCAGCAGCCCCACGGGGACATTTTATGGCTACACCTTC.

The V call is TRBV28, the J call TRBJ1-2; the D gene is possibly TRBD1 (6 bases). Germline V CDR1 and CDR2: MDHEN, SYDVKM. V shed 5 bases and J shed 2 bases, with 12 bases lying between them. The CDR3 is 14 amino acids. The CDR3, as DNA: TGTGCCAGCAGTAGGGCAGGGGAAAACTATGGCTACACCTTC. It encodes CASSRAGENYGYTF.

The DNA for the CDR3 is TGTGCCAGCAGCCGGGCAGGGGCCGGCAACTATGGCTACACCTTC. Its translation is CASSRAGAGNYGYTF. The gene calls are TRBV9 and TRBJ1-2, with TRBD1 as a possible D gene (6 bases). Deletions cut 4 bases from V and 2 bases from J, with 15 bases between. Looked up from germline, CDR1 is SGDLS and CDR2 is YYNGEE. The CDR3 length is 15 residues.

The chain recombines TRBV14 with TRBJ1-1, with a tentative D call TRBD1 (6 bases). This CDR3 is built from 14 residues. Looked up from germline, CDR1 is SGHDN and CDR2 is FVKESK. Deletions cut 5 bases from V and 1 base from J, with 11 bases between. The CDR3 reads CASSVGHPNTEAFF. CDR3 in DNA: TGTGCCAGCAGCGTGGGACACCCGAACACTGAAGCTTTCTTT.

This clone was seen a single time. The chain links TRBV18 to TRBJ1-6, with no clear D. V shed 3 bases and J shed 8 bases, with 14 bases lying between them. CDR3 length equals 15 residues. Germline values: CDR1 KGHSH, CDR2 LQKENI. The CDR3 DNA follows: TGTGCCAGCTCACCCCAGCGGGCGTGGGATTCACCCCTCCACTTT. Protein product: CASSPQRAWDSPLHF.

The chain uses TRBV2 and TRBJ2-3; the D gene is possibly TRBD2 (6 bases). Trimming removed 6 bases from V and 3 bases from J, with 13 bases in between. CDR1 is SNHLY, CDR2 FYNNEI, per germline. This CDR3 contains 14 residues. In DNA form, the CDR3 reads TGTGCCAGCAGGGGAGGAGTTAGTACAGATACGCAGTATTTT. It codes for CASRGGVSTDTQYF.

The V gene is TRBV7-2, the J gene TRBJ2-5, with 8 bases aligning to TRBD2. The V gene end was trimmed by 1 base and the J gene end by 4 bases; junction bases not matched to a gene: 8. The germline V gene has CDR1 SGHTA and CDR2 FQGNSA. This CDR3 has 16 residues. This CDR3 is CASSLEAAGDVETQYF. The CDR3 DNA sequence: TGTGCCAGCAGCTTAGAGGCAGCGGGGGACGTAGAGACCCAGTACTTC.

The chain is built from TRBV7-3 and TRBJ2-2, with TRBD1 matching over 7 bases. From germline, CDR1 is SGHTA and CDR2 FQGTGA. Trimming at V came to 5 bases and at J to 5 bases, leaving 8 bases not matched to a gene. The CDR3 extends over 15 amino acids. CDR3 residues: CASSLGQPGTGELFF. CDR3 nucleotides: TGTGCCAGCAGCCTGGGACAGCCGGGGACCGGGGAGCTGTTTTTT. Full variable domain (outside the CDR3, taken from reference TRBV7-3 and TRBJ2-2): GAGVSQTPSNKVTEKGKYVELRCDPISGHTALYWYRQSLGQGPEFLIYFQGTGAADDSGLPNDRFFAVRPEGSVSTLKIQRTERGDSAVYLCASSLGQPGTGELFFGEGSRLTVL.

This chain uses TRBV4-1 with TRBJ1-5, with 8 bases aligning to TRBD1. Unmatched junction bases numbered 5, after V lost 3 bases and J lost 7 bases. Germline assignment: CDR1 MGHRA and CDR2 YSYEKL. The CDR3 loop spans 14 amino acids. Here the CDR3 DNA reads TGCGCCAGCAGCCACCTAAACAGGGGGCAGCCCCAGCATTTT. Translation: CASSHLNRGQPQHF.

The rearrangement joins TRBV7-9 to TRBJ1-2; D remains unclear. This CDR3 comprises 12 residues. Trimming pared 4 bases from V and 2 bases from J, leaving 5 bases between. Germline CDR1 SEHNR, CDR2 FQNEAQ (reference sequence). CDR3 in DNA: TGTGCCAGCAGCTGGCGGAACTATGGCTACACCTTC. Its translation: CASSWRNYGYTF. The full variable domain, in which reference TRBV7-9 and TRBJ1-2 provide the parts outside the CDR3, is DTGVSQNPRHKITKRGQNVTFRCDPISEHNRLYWYRQTLGQGPEFLTYFQNEAQLEKSRLLSDRFSAERPKGSFSTLEIQRTEQGDSAMYLCASSWRNYGYTFGSGTRLTVV.

V gene TRBV25-1 combines with J gene TRBJ1-3, with no clear D. There are 13 residues in the CDR3. CDR1 and CDR2 (germline): MGHDK, SYGVNS. V lost 5 bases and J 2 bases, leaving 7 bases between the germline ends. The CDR3 nucleotides read TGTGCCAGCAGTCCCAGTACTGGAAACACCATATATTTT. Residues: CASSPSTGNTIYF. Full variable domain (missing parts from reference TRBV25-1 and TRBJ1-3): EADIYQTPRYLVIGTGKKITLECSQTMGHDKMYWYQQDPGMELHLIHYSYGVNSTEKGDLSSESTVSRIRTEHFPLTLESARPSHTSQYLCASSPSTGNTIYFGEGSWLTVV.

This chain connects TRBV5-1 to TRBJ2-1, with 11 bases fitting TRBD2. The germline CDR1 and CDR2 sequences are SGHRS and YFSETQ. This CDR3 comprises 16 residues. J lost 6 bases, V lost 1 base, and 6 bases had no gene match. CDR3 nucleotides: TGCGCCAGCAGCTTGCTTACTAGCGGGAGTGGCAATGAGCAGTTCTTC. Residues: CASSLLTSGSGNEQFF.

The chain is built from TRBV7-2 and TRBJ2-7; 8 bases fit TRBD1. The J segment lost 3 bases and the V segment lost 5 bases, leaving 9 bases of the junction unmatched. CDR1 is SGHTA, CDR2 FQGNSA, per germline. The CDR3 has 15 amino acids. DNA for the CDR3: TGTGCCAGCAGCGAAGACAGGGGTTTAGACTACGAGCAGTACGTC. This translates into CASSEDRGLDYEQYV.

The V call is TRBV5-1, the J call TRBJ1-5; D is perhaps TRBD1 (5 bases). The CDR3 runs to 14 residues. Between the trimmed V and J ends, which lost 0 bases and 4 bases, there was a span of 8 bases. The germline gives CDR1 SGHRS, CDR2 YFSETQ. CDR3 sequence (DNA): TGCGCCAGCAGCTTGGACGGGGGAAATCAGCCCCAGCATTTT. Amino acids: CASSLDGGNQPQHF.